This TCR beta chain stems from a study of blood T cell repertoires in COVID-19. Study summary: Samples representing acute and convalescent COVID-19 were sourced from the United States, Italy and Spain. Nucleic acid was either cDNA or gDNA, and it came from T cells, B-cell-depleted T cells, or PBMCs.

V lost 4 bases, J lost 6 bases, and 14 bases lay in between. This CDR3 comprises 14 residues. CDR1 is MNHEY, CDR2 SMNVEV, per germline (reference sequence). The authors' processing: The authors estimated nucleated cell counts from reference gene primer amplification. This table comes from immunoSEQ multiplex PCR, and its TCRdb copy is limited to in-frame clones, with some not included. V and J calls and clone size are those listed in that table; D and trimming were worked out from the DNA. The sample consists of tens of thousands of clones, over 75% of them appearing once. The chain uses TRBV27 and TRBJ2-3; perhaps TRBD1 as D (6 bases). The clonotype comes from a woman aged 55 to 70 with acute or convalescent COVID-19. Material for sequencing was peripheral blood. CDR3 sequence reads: CASSSILRGDTQYF. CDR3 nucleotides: TGTGCCAGCAGTTCGATTCTTAGGGGGGATACGCAGTATTTT.